The clone carrying this TCR beta chain turned up a few times. Its matching antigen is unknown. Measured with immunoSEQ multiplex PCR; TCRdb has only the in-frame clones, and not every one. Seen here are around 240,000 clones, around nine tenths observed once, and the top ten hold around a tenth. Described treatment: around 19 received Ad26.COV2.S at low or high dose, single or two shots; five or six received placebo; per-sample allocation not given. Sampling was performed 63 days after the first vaccine or placebo injection. This record belongs to a study of Ad26.COV2.S vaccination and SARS-CoV-2 variants. Study-wide context: Each vaccinee took Ad26.COV2.S intramuscularly, once or twice 56 days apart. Whole-study results and caveats: Participants in the vaccine arm had higher spike-specific TCR breadth; placebo recipients had lower.

The germline V gene has CDR1 SGDLS and CDR2 YYNGEE. V lost 3 bases, J lost 6 bases, and 9 bases stayed unmatched. The CDR3 has 15 residues. The gene calls are TRBV9 and TRBJ2-3; 8 positions match TRBD2. The specimen comprised peripheral blood, sampled in a trial of Ad26.COV2.S vaccine versus placebo. The sequence derives from a person between 18 and 65 years old who received the Ad26.COV2.S COVID-19 vaccine or a placebo. The CDR3 is CASSGGLANRDTQYF. The CDR3 nucleotides read TGTGCCAGCAGCGGAGGACTAGCAAATCGTGATACGCAGTATTTT.